The rows below give T cell receptor beta chains drawn from one sample of a study of blood T cell repertoires in COVID-19. Only in-frame clones appear in the TCRdb table, and some are missing; sequencing was by immunoSEQ multiplex PCR. The data show over 300,000 clones, with roughly 90% seen just once and around 7% held by the top ten. Sequences were obtained from peripheral blood. Receptors originate from a man younger than 35 with active or convalescent COVID-19. The CDR3 runs from the conserved cysteine through the conserved F or W. The D gene is left open where the match is weak. Clone size is given for some rows only: seen once, a few or many times, or a class if the clone is expanded.

J | V | D | size | DNA | CDR3
TRBJ1-2 | TRBV7-9 | . | . | TGTGCCAGCACCCTCTTGCAGTCCAACTATGGCTACACCTTC | CASTLLQSNYGYTF
TRBJ2-7 | TRBV6-5 | . | few | TGTGCCAGCAGTTCGGGACTGGAGATACACGAGCAGTACTTC | CASSSGLEIHEQYF
TRBJ1-1 | TRBV5-1 | . | . | TGCGCCAGCAGCCTGGCAGCGGGGTACACTGAAGCTTTCTTT | CASSLAAGYTEAFF
TRBJ2-7 | TRBV19 | . | once | TGTGCCAGTAGCCCCGGGACATTCTCCTACGAGCAGTACTTC | CASSPGTFSYEQYF
TRBJ2-5 | TRBV7-3 | TRBD2 | . | TGTGCCAGCAGCAGGGGACTAGCGGGGGCGGAAGAGACCCAGTACTTC | CASSRGLAGAEETQYF
TRBJ2-7 | TRBV24-1 | TRBD1 | . | TGTGCCACCAGTACTCCGGGACAGGGCCACGAGCAGTACTTC | CATSTPGQGHEQYF
TRBJ2-5 | TRBV6-5 | TRBD1 | . | TGTGCCAGCAGTCGACAGGGCCAAGAGACCCAGTACTTC | CASSRQGQETQYF
TRBJ1-1 | TRBV7-3 | . | few | TGTGCCAGCAGCCAAGGGGAAACAGGGACCGAAAACACTGAAGCTTTCTTT | CASSQGETGTENTEAFF
TRBJ1-2 | TRBV6-6 | TRBD1 | . | TGTGCCAGCAGTGTGCGACAGGGCGGCTATGGCTACACCTTC | CASSVRQGGYGYTF
TRBJ2-5 | TRBV11-2 | . | . | TGTGCCAGCAGCTTCAGCGACGGCGGAGAGACCCAGTACTTC | CASSFSDGGETQYF
TRBJ2-5 | TRBV7-9 | TRBD1 | . | TGTGCCAGCAGCCCAAAGACAGGGGCTAAACAAGAGACCCAGTACTTC | CASSPKTGAKQETQYF